These 20 T cell receptor beta chains were sequenced from one sample in a study of cytomegalovirus exposure and HLA in healthy donors. With 60 Vbeta and 13 Jbeta primers, the PCR was carried out. TCRdb's table, derived via immunoSEQ multiplex PCR, lists solely in-frame clones and lacks some. The sample yields fewer than 150,000 clones, 65% to 80% seen once. The sequenced sample was PBMCs. The receptors were sampled from a woman in her 30s in good health and CMV-seronegative.

J is TRBJ1-4 and V is TRBV25-1; tentative D call: TRBD1 (6 bases). The CDR3 length is 14 residues. The V and J ends lost 6 bases and 8 bases respectively, with 16 bases between them. CDR1 is MGHDK, CDR2 SYGVNS, per germline. CDR3 nucleotide sequence: TGTGCCAGCAGCTTCAGGGGCTATGAAGAAAAACTGTTTTTT. This gives the protein CASSFRGYEEKLFF. Full variable domain (missing parts from reference TRBV25-1 and TRBJ1-4): EADIYQTPRYLVIGTGKKITLECSQTMGHDKMYWYQQDPGMELHLIHYSYGVNSTEKGDLSSESTVSRIRTEHFPLTLESARPSHTSQYLCASSFRGYEEKLFFGSGTQLSVL.

This chain links TRBV5-6 with TRBJ1-6, with TRBD1 as a possible D gene (6 bases). V was shortened by 5 bases and J by 6 bases, with 18 bases between the two germline ends. The CDR3 is made up of 16 amino acids. Germline CDR1 SGHDT, CDR2 YYEEEE. Here the CDR3 DNA reads TGTGCCAGCAGACGGGGCGCACAGGGATTTAATTCACCCCTCCACTTT. This sequence encodes CASRRGAQGFNSPLHF.

This clone was seen a handful of times. The chain combines TRBV6-5 with TRBJ2-1; tentatively, D is TRBD1 (5 bases). Germline CDR1 reads MNHEY; CDR2 reads SVGAGI. V lost 4 bases to trimming and J lost 3 bases, with 10 bases between them. The CDR3 extends over 14 amino acids. The DNA of the CDR3 is TGTGCCAGCAGTTTCGACAGATTCTACAATGAGCAGTTCTTC. Encoded protein: CASSFDRFYNEQFF.

This chain uses TRBV6-1 with TRBJ2-7; 7 bases match TRBD2. The V gene's germline CDR1 is MNHNS and CDR2 SASEGT. This CDR3 spans 13 amino acids. With V trimmed by 4 bases and J by 8 bases, 8 bases remained unmatched. The CDR3 is CASSAGGGAKQYV. CDR3 bases: TGTGCCAGCAGTGCCGGGGGAGGGGCCAAGCAGTACGTC.

With regard to this clone: This same CDR3 is encoded by further DNA sequences in the sample. The CDR3 protein is CASSLAGGTYEQYF. CDR3 DNA: TGTGCCAGCAGTTTGGCGGGAGGAACCTACGAGCAGTACTTC. This sequence joins TRBV28 and TRBJ2-7; 8 bases map to TRBD2. Losses at the gene ends were 3 bases for V and 2 bases for J; bases not matched to a gene: 3. Germline values: CDR1 MDHEN, CDR2 SYDVKM. The CDR3 totals 14 residues.

The chain is built from TRBV2 and TRBJ2-3, with 8 bases lining up with TRBD1. Germline-derived CDR1 and CDR2 are SNHLY and FYNNEI. V shed 6 bases and J 3 bases; nucleotides not matched to a gene: 11. The CDR3 is 16 residues long. CDR3 sequence: CASSARGRRTTDTQYF. CDR3 nucleotide sequence: TGTGCCAGCAGCGCCAGGGGGCGAAGGACAACAGATACGCAGTATTTT.

There are a few counts of this clone. The chain recombines TRBV9 with TRBJ1-1, with a possible D match to TRBD1 (5 bases). This CDR3 region has 15 residues. Between the trimmed V and J ends, which lost 1 base and 4 bases, there was a span of 14 bases. Germline CDR1 is SGDLS and CDR2 is YYNGEE. This CDR3 is CASSVRGGEGTEAFF. CDR3 coding DNA: TGTGCCAGCAGCGTACGGGGGGGTGAAGGCACTGAAGCTTTCTTT.

Here the CDR3 DNA reads TGTGCCAGTAGCGGCGGGGTCGCGGAGACCCAGTACTTC. Protein: CASSGGVAETQYF. The J gene is TRBJ2-5, the V gene TRBV19, with a weak D call TRBD2 (6 bases). The length of the CDR3 is 13 residues. Germline lookup yields CDR1 LNHDA and CDR2 SQIVND (reference sequence). V dropped 6 bases and J dropped 5 bases, with 13 bases sitting between them.

This clone appeared a few times. This chain connects TRBV7-5 to TRBJ2-1; no DNA check was done on the table's D call, TRBD2. TRBV7-5 is assigned pseudogene status. This CDR3 has 19 amino acids. The CDR3 region is CAEFHGGLAGEGAYNEQFF. The CDR3 DNA is TGTGCCGAATTCCATGGGGGACTAGCGGGAGAGGGGGCCTACAATGAGCAGTTCTTC.

This clone was seen a handful of times. V and J are TRBV5-1 and TRBJ2-2; 9 bases match TRBD1. Germline values: CDR1 SGHRS, CDR2 YFSETQ. Trimming took 4 bases from V and 6 from J; bases not matched to a gene: 4. This CDR3 spans 14 amino acids. CDR3 nucleotides: TGCGCCAGCAGCATAGGACAGGGGCCCGGGGAGCTGTTTTTT. This translates into CASSIGQGPGELFF.

V gene TRBV5-1 combines with J gene TRBJ2-3, with 9 bases matching TRBD2. The CDR3 consists of 17 residues. J gave up 0 bases and V 0 bases, and 5 bases lay outside the gene matches. Germline values: CDR1 SGHRS, CDR2 YFSETQ. Here the CDR3 DNA reads TGCGCCAGCAGCTTGGCCGTTCTAGCGGGAAGCACAGATACGCAGTATTTT. It specifies CASSLAVLAGSTDTQYF.

The rearrangement uses TRBV5-6 and TRBJ2-5; 11 bases map to TRBD1. The V segment lost 5 bases and the J segment 7 bases; nucleotides outside the gene matches: 10. Germline V gene data show CDR1 as SGHDT and CDR2 as YYEEEE. The CDR3 covers 15 residues. The CDR3 DNA reads as TGTGCCAGCAGACTAAGGACAGGGGGCTTGGGGACCCAGTACTTC. This translates into CASRLRTGGLGTQYF. Full variable domain (missing parts from reference TRBV5-6 and TRBJ2-5): DAGVTQSPTHLIKTRGQQVTLRCSPKSGHDTVSWYQQALGQGPQFIFQYYEEEERQRGNFPDRFSGHQFPNYSSELNVNALLLGDSALYLCASRLRTGGLGTQYFGPGTRLLVL.

The CDR3 loop is CASSYGQGDYGYTF. The CDR3 region has the DNA TGTGCCAGCTCATATGGACAGGGGGACTATGGCTACACCTTC. V is TRBV18 and J is TRBJ1-2; TRBD1 aligns across 10 bases. Looked up from germline, CDR1 is KGHSH and CDR2 is LQKENI. V shed 5 bases, J shed 3 bases, and the junction held 3 bases outside the gene matches. This CDR3 contains 14 residues.

The J gene is TRBJ1-1, the V gene TRBV6-5; 8 bases fit TRBD1. Germline V gives CDR1 MNHEY, CDR2 SVGAGI. J lost 4 bases, V lost 7 bases, and 8 bases had no gene match. CDR3 length: 14 residues. The CDR3 DNA is TGTGCCAGCAACAGACAGGGGCAGGGCACTGAAGCTTTCTTT. Protein product: CASNRQGQGTEAFF.

This clone was counted once. The V gene is TRBV6-6, the J gene TRBJ2-5; no definite D call. The germline gives CDR1 MNHNY, CDR2 SVGAGI (reference sequence). The V gene lost 10 bases and the J gene lost 12 bases, with 18 bases spanning the gap. The length of the CDR3 is 11 residues. This CDR3 is CATSFEDRKYF. The CDR3 region has the DNA TGTGCCACCTCTTTTGAGGATCGGAAGTACTTC.

The chain employs TRBV28 and TRBJ1-1; D might be TRBD1 (5 bases). Germline CDR1 is MDHEN and CDR2 is SYDVKM. The CDR3 has 13 residues. V was clipped by 2 bases and J by 3 bases, with 7 bases between them. CDR3 DNA sequence: TGTGCCAGCAGTTTAAGGGGCGACACTGAAGCTTTCTTT. It encodes CASSLRGDTEAFF. Filled out from reference TRBV28 and TRBJ1-1, the complete variable domain reads DVKVTQSSRYLVKRTGEKVFLECVQDMDHENMFWYRQDPGLGLRLIYFSYDVKMKEKGDIPEGYSVSREKKERFSLILESASTNQTSMYLCASSLRGDTEAFFGQGTRLTVV.

The V call is TRBV9, the J call TRBJ1-2; no clear D. The CDR3 runs to 12 residues. V was trimmed by 0 bases and J by 8 bases, leaving 8 bases between them. Germline V gene sequence: CDR1 SGDLS, CDR2 YYNGEE. The CDR3 here is CASSVDEVGYTF. The CDR3 DNA follows: TGTGCCAGCAGCGTAGACGAGGTCGGCTACACCTTC.

This clone was seen just once. The chain carries TRBV9 and TRBJ2-1; 7 nucleotides align to TRBD1. The germline V gene encodes CDR1 SGDLS and CDR2 YYNGEE. Trimming took 0 bases from V and 7 from J; bases not matched to a gene: 4. The CDR3 totals 14 residues. In DNA, the CDR3 is TGTGCCAGCAGCGTAGATGAGGACAGGAATGAGCAGTTCTTC. It is translated as CASSVDEDRNEQFF. Complete variable domain (other parts from reference TRBV9 and TRBJ2-1): DSGVTQTPKHLITATGQRVTLRCSPRSGDLSVYWYQQSLDQGLQFLIQYYNGEERAKGNILERFSAQQFPDLHSELNLSSLELGDSALYFCASSVDEDRNEQFFGPGTRLTVL.

This clone turned up a few times. The chain couples TRBV19 to TRBJ1-2; TRBD1 matches 7 bases. The CDR3 runs 14 residues. CDR1 LNHDA and CDR2 SQIVND come from the germline V gene (reference sequence). V trimming: 6 bases; J trimming: 7 bases; junction bases outside the gene matches: 11. The CDR3 loop is CASSTRDRVGGYTF. As DNA, the CDR3 is TGTGCCAGTAGCACAAGAGACAGGGTCGGTGGCTACACCTTC.

V usage is TRBV5-4 and J usage is TRBJ1-6; TRBD1 might be the D (5 bases). In germline, CDR1 is SGHNT, CDR2 YYREEE (reference sequence). This CDR3 region has 17 residues. With 5 bases removed from V and 5 bases from J, the gap between germline ends came to 20 bases. The CDR3 here is CASSTKTGTDNNSPLHF. CDR3 nucleotides: TGTGCCAGCAGTACCAAAACCGGGACTGACAATAATTCACCCCTCCACTTT.